The next 22 T cell receptor beta chains were all read from a single sample in a study of early T cells in non-severe SARS-CoV-2 infection. TCRdb re-called the 5' RACE reads with MiXCR, one entry per CDR3 protein. The sample has 80,000 to 95,000 distinct CDR3 sequences; under 15% are singletons. Source material: whole blood. The receptors derive from an adult who was a healthcare worker with PCR-confirmed SARS-CoV-2 infection or an uninfected control (not recorded which).

This clonotype was seen more than once but under ten times. The rearrangement links TRBV20-1 to TRBJ1-1; 9 nucleotides agree with TRBD1. The J segment lost 4 bases and the V segment lost 6 bases, leaving 12 bases of the junction unmatched. The germline CDR1 and CDR2 sequences are DFQATT and SNEGSKA (reference sequence). CDR3 length equals 15 residues. This chain's CDR3 is CSATGGGVVATEAFF. CDR3 nucleotides: TGCAGTGCCACAGGGGGCGGGGTGGTGGCCACTGAAGCTTTCTTT.

V gene TRBV4-1 combines with J gene TRBJ1-1, with 7 positions matching TRBD1. This CDR3 spans 19 amino acids. Losses at the gene ends were 0 bases for V and 0 bases for J; bases not matched to a gene: 13. Germline V CDR1 and CDR2: MGHRA, YSYEKL. CDR3 region: CASSQDPLVRTGMNTEAFF. CDR3 nucleotides: TGCGCCAGCAGCCAAGACCCCCTCGTTAGGACAGGAATGAACACTGAAGCTTTCTTT.

This clonotype has only a few counts. This rearrangement joins TRBV11-2 to TRBJ2-3; 9 bases are a match to TRBD1. CDR3 length: 15 amino acids. J gave up 6 bases and V 5 bases, and 9 bases lay outside the gene matches. In germline, CDR1 is SGHAT, CDR2 FQNNGV. This CDR3 reads CASSRTGGASDTQYF. CDR3 DNA sequence: TGTGCCAGCAGCCGAACAGGGGGCGCATCCGATACGCAGTATTTT.

This clonotype was recorded a few times. The genes are TRBV3-1 and TRBJ2-1; no definite D call. The CDR3 length is 14 residues. The ends were cut back, 4 bases at V and 4 bases at J, with 11 bases in the middle. The germline V gene encodes CDR1 LGHDT and CDR2 YNNKEL (reference sequence). CDR3 DNA sequence: TGTGCCAGCAGCCGAATCGGATCATACAATGAGCAGTTCTTC. This codes for CASSRIGSYNEQFF.

This clonotype was seen at least ten times. The V gene is TRBV5-6, the J gene TRBJ1-1; no clear D gene. CDR1 is SGHDT and CDR2 is YYEEEE in the germline V gene. The CDR3 consists of 11 residues. Trimming left V 6 bases short and J 5 bases short, with 8 bases between. The CDR3 sequence is CASTKSTEAFF. CDR3 coding DNA: TGTGCCAGCACCAAGAGTACTGAAGCTTTCTTT.

This clonotype has a handful of counts. This chain joins TRBV27 and TRBJ1-1; D not resolved. Germline CDR1 is MNHEY and CDR2 is SMNVEV (reference sequence). This CDR3 is 14 amino acids long. With 5 bases removed from V and 2 bases from J, the gap between germline ends came to 12 bases. CDR3 protein: CASSVQQKNTEAFF. The CDR3 nucleotides are TGTGCCAGCAGTGTACAACAAAAAAACACTGAAGCTTTCTTT.

As for this clonotype: The junction and the germline gene differ at one end; a read error may be behind it. The V and J genes are TRBV24-1 and TRBJ2-1; 11 nucleotides match TRBD1. This CDR3 contains 14 residues. CDR1 is KGHDR and CDR2 is SFDVKD in the germline V gene. CDR3 loop: CVTGGQGAYNEQFF. CDR3 nucleotide sequence: TGTGTCACCGGGGGACAGGGGGCCTACAATGAGCAGTTCTTC.

The V and J genes are TRBV28 and TRBJ1-2, with a tentative D call TRBD1 (5 bases). CDR1 is MDHEN, CDR2 SYDVKM, per germline. This CDR3 has 14 amino acids. Trimming shortened V by 5 bases and J by 8 bases, and 18 bases separated the two germline ends. Written as DNA, the CDR3 is TGTGCCAGCAGTGCCTTGTGGGACCGCCAGGGCTACACCTTC. It is translated as CASSALWDRQGYTF.

The chain is built from TRBV7-8 and TRBJ2-3, with TRBD2 identical over 8 bases. The CDR3 sequence is 13 residues long. J lost 4 bases, V lost 7 bases, and 4 bases had no gene match. Germline V gene sequence: CDR1 SGHVS, CDR2 FQNEAQ. The CDR3 protein is CASKGLAPDTQYF. The CDR3 nucleotides are TGTGCCAGCAAAGGACTAGCCCCAGATACGCAGTATTTT.

The chain employs TRBV29-1 and TRBJ2-3, with a tentative D call TRBD1 (5 bases). The CDR3 loop spans 15 amino acids. Trimming left V 6 bases short and J 4 bases short, with 20 bases between. From germline, CDR1 is SQVTM and CDR2 ANQGSEA. CDR3 DNA: TGCAGCGTCCTCGCCCCTCAGGGTGGCCCAGATACGCAGTATTTT. Amino acids: CSVLAPQGGPDTQYF.

This clonotype was picked up many times. The chain couples TRBV6-5 to TRBJ1-2, with 10 bases fitting TRBD1. The CDR3 is 16 amino acids. Germline assignment: CDR1 MNHEY and CDR2 SVGAGI. V lost 6 bases to trimming and J lost 6 bases; unmatched junction nucleotides: 13. The CDR3 sequence: CASSSTVGQGEHGYTF. The CDR3 coding sequence is TGTGCCAGCAGCTCTACCGTAGGACAGGGGGAACATGGCTACACCTTC.

V and J are TRBV20-1 and TRBJ2-7; no clear D. The CDR3 runs 12 residues. V was trimmed by 6 bases and J by 3 bases, leaving 12 bases between them. In germline, CDR1 is DFQATT, CDR2 SNEGSKA (reference sequence). Here the CDR3 DNA reads TGCAGTGCGTACGACGGAGTCTACGAGCAGTACGTC. This gives the protein CSAYDGVYEQYV.

The rearrangement links TRBV21-1 to TRBJ2-3; the listed D gene, TRBD1, was not tested against the DNA. TRBV21-1 constitutes a pseudogene. The CDR3 is 17 amino acids. CDR3 loop: CASSKGAGPLLGDTQYF. CDR3 DNA sequence: TGTGCCAGCAGCAAAGGGGCGGGACCTTTGTTAGGCGATACGCAGTATTTT.

The J gene is TRBJ2-5, the V gene TRBV9; D may be TRBD1 or TRBD2 (5 bases each). V was cut by 3 bases and J by 5 bases, with 14 bases left in between. This CDR3 has 14 amino acids. Germline lookup yields CDR1 SGDLS and CDR2 YYNGEE. CDR3 region: CASSGHGTDETQYF. In DNA, the CDR3 is TGTGCCAGCAGCGGACACGGGACGGACGAGACCCAGTACTTC.

This clonotype occurred a few times. This chain connects TRBV7-3 to TRBJ2-7, with D possibly matching TRBD1 (6 bases). CDR1 SGHTA and CDR2 FQGTGA come from the germline V gene. Trimming stripped 5 bases from V and 6 bases from J, with 14 bases between. CDR3 length equals 13 residues. The CDR3 is CASSLYQGSEQYV. In DNA, the CDR3 is TGTGCCAGCAGCCTCTATCAGGGGAGCGAGCAGTACGTC.

This clonotype was picked up a small number of times. This sequence joins TRBV20-1 and TRBJ2-6; D ambiguous. Germline CDR1 and CDR2: DFQATT and SNEGSKA (reference sequence). The CDR3 totals 13 residues. V lost 1 base and J lost 6, with 7 bases in between. This CDR3 reads CSARGSMANVLTF. CDR3 coding DNA: TGCAGTGCTAGAGGGTCGATGGCCAACGTCCTGACTTTC.

This clonotype was detected only a few times. The rearrangement joins TRBV20-1 to TRBJ1-2; TRBD1 matches at 9 bases. Trimming cost V 1 base and J 6 bases; bases outside gene matches: 9. Germline V gene sequence: CDR1 DFQATT, CDR2 SNEGSKA (reference sequence). There are 15 residues in the CDR3. The DNA of the CDR3 is TGCAGTGCTAGAGGAAACCGGGACAGGGAAAATGGCTACACCTTC. Its translation is CSARGNRDRENGYTF.

V is TRBV15 and J is TRBJ2-7; TRBD1 is a possible D gene (6 bases). CDR1 is LNHNV, CDR2 YYDKDF, per germline (reference sequence). CDR3 length equals 13 residues. The V end was cut by 5 bases, the J end by 5 bases, with 13 bases between. CDR3 region: CATSVIRGHEQYV. DNA for the CDR3: TGTGCCACCAGCGTTATCAGGGGCCACGAGCAGTACGTC.

This clonotype was seen a few times. The chain has TRBV18 and TRBJ1-1; 7 nucleotides match TRBD1. CDR3 length: 16 amino acids. Germline V gives CDR1 KGHSH, CDR2 LQKENI. V lost 0 bases to trimming and J lost 1 base; unmatched junction nucleotides: 5. The CDR3 is CASSPPKQGRNTEAFF. In nucleotides, the CDR3 is TGTGCCAGCTCACCACCGAAACAGGGGAGGAACACTGAAGCTTTCTTT.

The CDR3 DNA sequence: TGTGCCAGCAGCCAGGACTTAAACTATGGCTACACCTTC. Its protein product is CASSQDLNYGYTF. The J gene is TRBJ1-2, the V gene TRBV14; no clear D gene. The germline CDR1 and CDR2 sequences are SGHDN and FVKESK. The CDR3 sequence is 13 residues long. V shed 3 bases and J shed 2 bases, with 7 bases lying between them.

The table lists this clonotype with many counts. V is TRBV4-1 and J is TRBJ2-3, with a tentative D call TRBD2 (6 bases). Germline CDR1 is MGHRA and CDR2 is YSYEKL. There are 16 residues in the CDR3. V was shortened by 3 bases and J by 2 bases, with 15 bases between the two germline ends. The CDR3 loop reads CASSQGTVRSTDTQYF. CDR3 DNA sequence: TGCGCCAGCAGCCAGGGGACTGTGCGGTCCACAGATACGCAGTATTTT.

This clonotype was seen only a few times. This chain connects TRBV10-1 to TRBJ1-2, with 8 bases matching TRBD1. V lost 5 bases to trimming and J lost 4 bases; unmatched junction nucleotides: 12. Germline V lookup: CDR1 WNHNN, CDR2 SYGVQD (reference sequence). The length of the CDR3 is 16 residues. CDR3 nucleotides: TGCGCCAGCAGTTCCCGCCGGGACAGGTCGTTCTATGGCTACACCTTC. Protein sequence: CASSSRRDRSFYGYTF.